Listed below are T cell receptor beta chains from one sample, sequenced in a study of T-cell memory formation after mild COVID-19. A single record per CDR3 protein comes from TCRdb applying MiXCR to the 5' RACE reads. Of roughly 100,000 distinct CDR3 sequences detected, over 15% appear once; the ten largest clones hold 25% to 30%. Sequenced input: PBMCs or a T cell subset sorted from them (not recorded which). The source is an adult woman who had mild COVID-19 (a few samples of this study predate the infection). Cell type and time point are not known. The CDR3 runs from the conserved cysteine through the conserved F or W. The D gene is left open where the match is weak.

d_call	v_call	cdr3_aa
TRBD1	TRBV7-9	CASSRYGQAPNSPLHF
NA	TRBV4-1	CASSQAGGAYGYTF
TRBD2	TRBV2	CASITELAGRWDEQFF
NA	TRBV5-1	CASSPLHGAETQYF
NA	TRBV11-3	CASSLNGVPTEAFF
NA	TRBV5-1	CASSLVADTQYF
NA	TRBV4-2	CASSQADPPDTQYF
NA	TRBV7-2	CASSFFQDTQYF
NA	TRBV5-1	CASALGYEQYF
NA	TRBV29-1	CSVFDRLYNEQFF